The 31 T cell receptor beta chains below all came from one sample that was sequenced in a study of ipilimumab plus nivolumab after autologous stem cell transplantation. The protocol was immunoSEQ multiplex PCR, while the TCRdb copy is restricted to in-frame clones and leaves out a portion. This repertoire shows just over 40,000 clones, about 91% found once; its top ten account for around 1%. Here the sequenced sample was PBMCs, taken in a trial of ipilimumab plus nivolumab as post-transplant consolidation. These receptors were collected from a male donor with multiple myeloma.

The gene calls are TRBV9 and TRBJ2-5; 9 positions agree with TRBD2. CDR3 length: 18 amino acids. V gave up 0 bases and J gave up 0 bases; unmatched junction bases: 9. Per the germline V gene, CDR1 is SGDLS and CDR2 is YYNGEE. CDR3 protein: CASSVVAGGTPYQETQYF. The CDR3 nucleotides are TGTGCCAGCAGCGTAGTCGCGGGGGGGACGCCGTACCAAGAGACCCAGTACTTC. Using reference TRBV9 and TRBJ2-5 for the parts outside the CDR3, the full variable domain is DSGVTQTPKHLITATGQRVTLRCSPRSGDLSVYWYQQSLDQGLQFLIQYYNGEERAKGNILERFSAQQFPDLHSELNLSSLELGDSALYFCASSVVAGGTPYQETQYFGPGTRLLVL.

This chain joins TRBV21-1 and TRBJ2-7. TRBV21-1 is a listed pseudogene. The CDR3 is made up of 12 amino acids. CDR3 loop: CASSKVMDEQYF. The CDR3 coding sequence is TGTGCCAGCAGCAAAGTCATGGACGAGCAGTACTTC.

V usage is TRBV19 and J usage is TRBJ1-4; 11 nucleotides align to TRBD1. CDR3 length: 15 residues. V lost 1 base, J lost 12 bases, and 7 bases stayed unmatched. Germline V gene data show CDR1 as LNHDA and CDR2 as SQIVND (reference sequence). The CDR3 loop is CASSIGTGGLAELFF. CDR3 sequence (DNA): TGTGCCAGTAGTATAGGGACAGGGGGCTTGGCGGAACTGTTTTTT.

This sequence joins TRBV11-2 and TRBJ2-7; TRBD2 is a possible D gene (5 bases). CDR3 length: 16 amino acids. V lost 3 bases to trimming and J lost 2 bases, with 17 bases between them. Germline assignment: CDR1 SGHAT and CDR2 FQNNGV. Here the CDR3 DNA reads TGTGCCAGCAGCTTCACTAGTTTCCTAACGCCCTACGAGCAGTACTTC. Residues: CASSFTSFLTPYEQYF. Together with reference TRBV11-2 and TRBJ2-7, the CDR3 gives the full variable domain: EAGVAQSPRYKIIEKRQSVAFWCNPISGHATLYWYQQILGQGPKLLIQFQNNGVVDDSQLPKDRFSAERLKGVDSTLKIQPAKLEDSAVYLCASSFTSFLTPYEQYFGPGTRLTVT.

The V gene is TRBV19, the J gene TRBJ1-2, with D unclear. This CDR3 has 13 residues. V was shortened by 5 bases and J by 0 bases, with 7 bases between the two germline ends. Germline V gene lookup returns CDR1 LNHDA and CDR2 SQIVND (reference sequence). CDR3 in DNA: TGTGCCAGTAGTCAGGCGTCTAACTATGGCTACACCTTC. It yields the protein CASSQASNYGYTF.

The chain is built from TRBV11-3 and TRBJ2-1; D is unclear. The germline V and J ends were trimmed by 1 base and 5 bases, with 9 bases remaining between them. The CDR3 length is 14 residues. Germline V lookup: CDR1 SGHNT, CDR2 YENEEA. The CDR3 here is CASSLVASHNEQFF. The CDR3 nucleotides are TGTGCCAGCAGCTTAGTTGCTAGTCACAATGAGCAGTTCTTC.

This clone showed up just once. The CDR3 DNA follows: TGTGCCAGCTCACCACAAGCGGGAACCTACAATGAGCAGTTCTTC. It specifies CASSPQAGTYNEQFF. V and J are TRBV18 and TRBJ2-1; 7 bases map to TRBD2. The junction had 2 bases not matched to a gene; V was cut back by 1 base and J by 2 bases. The CDR3 extends over 15 amino acids. The V gene's germline CDR1 is KGHSH and CDR2 LQKENI.

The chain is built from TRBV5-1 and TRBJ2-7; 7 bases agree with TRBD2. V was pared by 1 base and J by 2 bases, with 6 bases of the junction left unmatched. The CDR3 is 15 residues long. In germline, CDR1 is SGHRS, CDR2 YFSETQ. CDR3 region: CASSLFGTTTYEQYF. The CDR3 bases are TGCGCCAGCAGCTTGTTCGGGACTACCACCTACGAGCAGTACTTC.

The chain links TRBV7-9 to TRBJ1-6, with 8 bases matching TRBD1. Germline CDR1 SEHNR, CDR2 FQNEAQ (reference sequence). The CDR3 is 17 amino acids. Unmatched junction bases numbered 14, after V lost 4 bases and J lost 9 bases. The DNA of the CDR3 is TGTGCCAGCAGCTCTGCTCTGGACAGGGTCTTAGGTTCACCCCTCCACTTT. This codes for CASSSALDRVLGSPLHF.

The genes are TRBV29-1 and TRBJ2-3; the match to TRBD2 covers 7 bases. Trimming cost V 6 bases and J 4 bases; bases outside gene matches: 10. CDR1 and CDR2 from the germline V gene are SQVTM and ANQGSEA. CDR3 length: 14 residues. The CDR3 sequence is CSVRLARGADTQYF. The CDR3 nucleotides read TGCAGCGTAAGACTAGCCCGAGGGGCAGATACGCAGTATTTT.

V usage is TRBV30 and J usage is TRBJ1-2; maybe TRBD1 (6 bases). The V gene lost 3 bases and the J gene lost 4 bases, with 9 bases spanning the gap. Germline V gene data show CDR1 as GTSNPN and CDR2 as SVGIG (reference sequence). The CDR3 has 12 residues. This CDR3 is CAWSKGGYGYTF. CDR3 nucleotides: TGTGCCTGGAGCAAGGGGGGCTATGGCTACACCTTC.

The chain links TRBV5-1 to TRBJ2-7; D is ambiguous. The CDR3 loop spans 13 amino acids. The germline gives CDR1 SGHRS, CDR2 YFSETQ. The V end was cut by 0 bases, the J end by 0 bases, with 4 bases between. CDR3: CASSLASSYEQYF. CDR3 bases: TGCGCCAGCAGCTTGGCTAGCTCCTACGAGCAGTACTTC.

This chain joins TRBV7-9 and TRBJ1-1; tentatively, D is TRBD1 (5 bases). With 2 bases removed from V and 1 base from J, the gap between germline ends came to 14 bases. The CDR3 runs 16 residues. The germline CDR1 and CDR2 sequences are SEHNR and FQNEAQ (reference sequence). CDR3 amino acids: CASSLSGTLANTEAFF. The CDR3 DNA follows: TGTGCCAGCAGCTTATCGGGGACTTTGGCGAACACTGAAGCTTTCTTT.

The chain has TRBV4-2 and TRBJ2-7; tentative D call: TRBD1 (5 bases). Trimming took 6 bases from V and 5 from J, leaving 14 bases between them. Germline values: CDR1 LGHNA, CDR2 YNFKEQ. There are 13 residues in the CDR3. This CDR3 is CASRATPGNEQYF. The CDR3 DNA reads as TGTGCCAGCAGAGCAACCCCAGGGAACGAGCAGTACTTC.

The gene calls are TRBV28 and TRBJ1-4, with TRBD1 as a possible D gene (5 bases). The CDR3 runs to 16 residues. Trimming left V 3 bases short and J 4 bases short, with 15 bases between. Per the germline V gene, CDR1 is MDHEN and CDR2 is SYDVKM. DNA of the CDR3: TGTGCCAGCAGTTTTCGAGGGGCCAGAGGTAATGAAAAACTGTTTTTT. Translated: CASSFRGARGNEKLFF.

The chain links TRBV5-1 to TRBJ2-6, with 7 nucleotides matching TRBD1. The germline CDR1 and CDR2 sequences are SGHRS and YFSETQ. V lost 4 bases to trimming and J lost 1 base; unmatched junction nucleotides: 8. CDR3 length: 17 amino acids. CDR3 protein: CASSRLDRPSGANVLTF. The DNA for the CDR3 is TGCGCCAGCAGCCGACTGGACAGGCCTTCTGGGGCCAACGTCCTGACTTTC.

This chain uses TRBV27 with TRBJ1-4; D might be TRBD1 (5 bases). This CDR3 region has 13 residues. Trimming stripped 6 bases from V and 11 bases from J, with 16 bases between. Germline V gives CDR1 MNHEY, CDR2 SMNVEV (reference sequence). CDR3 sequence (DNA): TGTGCCAGCAGCCCACCCGGGACTCCGAAACTGTTTTTT. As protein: CASSPPGTPKLFF.

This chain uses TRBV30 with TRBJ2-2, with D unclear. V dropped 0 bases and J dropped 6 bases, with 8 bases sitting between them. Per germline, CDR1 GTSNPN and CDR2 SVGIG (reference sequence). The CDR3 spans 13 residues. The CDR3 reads CAWSVSGPGELFF. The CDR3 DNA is TGTGCCTGGAGTGTTTCCGGCCCCGGGGAGCTGTTTTTT.

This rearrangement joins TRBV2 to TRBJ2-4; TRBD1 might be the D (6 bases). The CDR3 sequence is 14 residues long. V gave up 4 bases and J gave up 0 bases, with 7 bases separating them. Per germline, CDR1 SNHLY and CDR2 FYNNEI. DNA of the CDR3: TGTGCCAGCAGTGGACAGGTAGCCAAAAACATTCAGTACTTC. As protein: CASSGQVAKNIQYF.

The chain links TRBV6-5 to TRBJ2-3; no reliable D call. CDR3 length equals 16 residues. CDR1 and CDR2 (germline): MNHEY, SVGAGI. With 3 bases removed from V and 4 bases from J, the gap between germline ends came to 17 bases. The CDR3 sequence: CASSYSTYPAADTQYF. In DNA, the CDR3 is TGTGCCAGCAGTTATTCAACCTACCCCGCGGCAGATACGCAGTATTTT.

As DNA, the CDR3 is TGTGCCAGCAGCCTACAGGGGTTTAACGAGCAGTACTTC. This gives the protein CASSLQGFNEQYF. The gene calls are TRBV7-9 and TRBJ2-7, with 7 bases fitting TRBD1. V lost 5 bases and J lost 5; bases outside the gene matches: 6. This CDR3 is built from 13 residues. Germline lookup yields CDR1 SEHNR and CDR2 FQNEAQ (reference sequence).

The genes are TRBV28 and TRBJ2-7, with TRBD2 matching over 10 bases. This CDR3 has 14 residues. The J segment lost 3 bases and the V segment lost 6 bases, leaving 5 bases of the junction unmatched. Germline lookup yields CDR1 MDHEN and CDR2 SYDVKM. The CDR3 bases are TGTGCCAGCAGGGAGCGGGGGGGCCGCTACGAGCAGTACTTC. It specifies CASRERGGRYEQYF. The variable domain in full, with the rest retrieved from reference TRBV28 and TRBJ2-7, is DVKVTQSSRYLVKRTGEKVFLECVQDMDHENMFWYRQDPGLGLRLIYFSYDVKMKEKGDIPEGYSVSREKKERFSLILESASTNQTSMYLCASRERGGRYEQYFGPGTRLTVT.

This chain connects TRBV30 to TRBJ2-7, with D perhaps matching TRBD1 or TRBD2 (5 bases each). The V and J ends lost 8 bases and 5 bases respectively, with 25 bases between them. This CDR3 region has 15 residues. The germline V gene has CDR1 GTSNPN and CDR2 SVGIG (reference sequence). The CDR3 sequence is CAANPPFYGANEQYF. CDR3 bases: TGTGCCGCCAACCCCCCGTTCTACGGGGCGAACGAGCAGTACTTC.

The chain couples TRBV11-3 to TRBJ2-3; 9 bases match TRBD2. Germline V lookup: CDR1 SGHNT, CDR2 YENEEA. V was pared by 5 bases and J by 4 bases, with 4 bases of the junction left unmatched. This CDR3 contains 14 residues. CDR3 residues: CASSPTSGADTQYF. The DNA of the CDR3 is TGTGCCAGCAGCCCGACTAGCGGTGCAGATACGCAGTATTTT.

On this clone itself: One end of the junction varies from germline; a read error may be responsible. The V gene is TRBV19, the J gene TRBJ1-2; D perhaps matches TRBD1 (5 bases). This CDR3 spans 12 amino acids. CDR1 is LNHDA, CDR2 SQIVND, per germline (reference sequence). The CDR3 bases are TGTGCCAGTACCGGGACTTCCTATGCCTACACCTTC. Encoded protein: CASTGTSYAYTF.

The DNA for the CDR3 is TGTGCCAGCAGCGTACAGGAGGGAGAAACGATGGAGGAGACCCAGTACTTC. Translation: CASSVQEGETMEETQYF. V is TRBV21-1 and J is TRBJ2-5; TRBD2, the table's D call, lacks a check against the DNA. TRBV21-1 is classified as a pseudogene. There are 17 residues in the CDR3.

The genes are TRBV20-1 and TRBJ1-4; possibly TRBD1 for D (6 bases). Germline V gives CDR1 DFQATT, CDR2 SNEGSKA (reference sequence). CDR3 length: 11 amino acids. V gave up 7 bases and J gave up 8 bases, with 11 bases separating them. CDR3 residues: CSGHQGEKLFF. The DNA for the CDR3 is TGCAGTGGACACCAGGGGGAAAAACTGTTTTTT.

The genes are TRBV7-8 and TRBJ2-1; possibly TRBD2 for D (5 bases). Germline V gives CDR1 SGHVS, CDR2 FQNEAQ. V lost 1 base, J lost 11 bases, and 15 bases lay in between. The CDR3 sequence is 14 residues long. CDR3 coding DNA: TGTGCCAGCAGCTTAGTGGCAGCGGCGAAGAAGCAGTTCTTC. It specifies CASSLVAAAKKQFF.

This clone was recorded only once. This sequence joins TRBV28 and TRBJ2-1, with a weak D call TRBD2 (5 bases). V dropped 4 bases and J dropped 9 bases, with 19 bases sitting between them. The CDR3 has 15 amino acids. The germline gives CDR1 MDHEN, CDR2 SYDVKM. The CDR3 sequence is CASSSRFEGRSEQFF. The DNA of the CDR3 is TGTGCCAGCAGTTCCCGATTTGAGGGTAGGAGTGAGCAGTTCTTC.

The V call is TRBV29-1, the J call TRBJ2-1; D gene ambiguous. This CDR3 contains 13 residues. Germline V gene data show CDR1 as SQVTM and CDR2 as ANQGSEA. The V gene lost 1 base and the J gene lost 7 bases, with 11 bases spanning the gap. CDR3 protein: CSVEGLASNEQFF. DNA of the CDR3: TGCAGCGTTGAAGGCCTGGCGAGTAATGAGCAGTTCTTC.

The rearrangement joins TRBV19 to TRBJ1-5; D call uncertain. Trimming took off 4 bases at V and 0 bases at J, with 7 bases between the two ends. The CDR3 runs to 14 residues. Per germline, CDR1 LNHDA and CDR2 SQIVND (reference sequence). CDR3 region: CASSRIGSNQPQHF. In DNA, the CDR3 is TGTGCCAGTAGTAGGATCGGTAGCAATCAGCCCCAGCATTTT.